Listed here are 9 T cell receptor beta chains from one sample, sequenced in a study of OX40 agonist ivuxolimab in advanced cancers. Assay: immunoSEQ multiplex PCR; the TCRdb copy retains only in-frame clones and omits some. The sample yields roughly 86,000 clones, 80% to 90% seen once. The material was CD4+ or CD8+ T cells sorted from blood, obtained in a trial of the OX40 agonist ivuxolimab. All receptors derive from an adult with an advanced solid tumor such as melanoma, head and neck, liver or kidney cancer.

The chain recombines TRBV6-1 with TRBJ1-5; a weak D match, TRBD1 (6 bases). The V and J ends lost 1 base and 14 bases respectively, with 12 bases between them. This CDR3 is 12 amino acids long. Germline V CDR1 and CDR2: MNHNS, SASEGT. The CDR3 spells CASSEGRGGKHF. DNA of the CDR3: TGTGCCAGCAGTGAAGGCCGAGGGGGGAAGCATTTT.

This chain links TRBV2 with TRBJ2-1; 7 bases are a match to TRBD1. Trimming took 4 bases from V and 6 from J; bases not matched to a gene: 3. CDR3 length: 13 amino acids. The germline V gene encodes CDR1 SNHLY and CDR2 FYNNEI. CDR3 amino acids: CASSVNRGNEQFF. CDR3 nucleotide sequence: TGTGCCAGCAGTGTTAACAGGGGCAATGAGCAGTTCTTC. Full variable domain (remainder filled in from reference TRBV2 and TRBJ2-1): EPEVTQTPSHQVTQMGQEVILRCVPISNHLYFYWYRQILGQKVEFLVSFYNNEISEKSEIFDDQFSVERPDGSNFTLKIRSTKLEDSAMYFCASSVNRGNEQFFGPGTRLTVL.

This CDR3 is CASSPRLGFSPLHF. As DNA, the CDR3 is TGTGCCAGCAGCCCCCGGTTAGGCTTTTCACCCCTCCACTTT. The chain couples TRBV11-2 to TRBJ1-6; D remains unclear. The CDR3 has 14 amino acids. In germline, CDR1 is SGHAT, CDR2 FQNNGV. V was pared by 5 bases and J by 9 bases, with 14 bases between.

The table lists this clone with a few counts. The rearrangement links TRBV19 to TRBJ2-6; D might be TRBD1 (6 bases). CDR3 length: 16 amino acids. The V end lost 7 bases, the J end lost 1 base, and 14 bases lay between the germline ends. CDR1 is LNHDA and CDR2 is SQIVND in the germline V gene (reference sequence). The CDR3 sequence is CASKTTGWSGANVLTF. The CDR3 region has the DNA TGTGCCAGTAAGACCACAGGGTGGTCTGGGGCCAACGTCCTGACTTTC.

The chain links TRBV18 to TRBJ2-6; D is possibly TRBD1 (6 bases). The germline V gene encodes CDR1 KGHSH and CDR2 LQKENI. The CDR3 extends over 18 amino acids. Deletions cut 3 bases from V and 4 bases from J, with 19 bases between. CDR3 DNA sequence: TGTGCCAGCTCACCGAGACGGTTTTCAGGGGCCGGGGCCAACGTCCTGACTTTC. Protein sequence: CASSPRRFSGAGANVLTF.

The V and J genes are TRBV2 and TRBJ2-3; a weak D match, TRBD1 (6 bases). Trimming left V 2 bases short and J 6 bases short, with 15 bases between. The CDR3 spans 15 residues. Germline CDR1 and CDR2: SNHLY and FYNNEI. CDR3 sequence reads: CASSEIKGVGDTQYF. CDR3 DNA: TGTGCCAGCAGTGAAATTAAGGGGGTCGGGGATACGCAGTATTTT. The full variable domain, in which reference TRBV2 and TRBJ2-3 provide the parts outside the CDR3, is EPEVTQTPSHQVTQMGQEVILRCVPISNHLYFYWYRQILGQKVEFLVSFYNNEISEKSEIFDDQFSVERPDGSNFTLKIRSTKLEDSAMYFCASSEIKGVGDTQYFGPGTRLTVL.

The V gene is TRBV9, the J gene TRBJ2-2, with 7 nucleotides matching TRBD1. CDR1 and CDR2 (germline): SGDLS, YYNGEE. J gave up 2 bases and V 5 bases, and 9 bases lay outside the gene matches. This CDR3 has 16 residues. Here the CDR3 DNA reads TGTGCCAGCAGTCATAAACAGGGGTCTAACACCGGGGAGCTGTTTTTT. As protein: CASSHKQGSNTGELFF.

V gene TRBV29-1 combines with J gene TRBJ2-7; possibly TRBD1 or TRBD2 for D (6 bases each). Looked up from germline, CDR1 is SQVTM and CDR2 is ANQGSEA. This CDR3 is built from 12 residues. V lost 7 bases, J lost 4 bases, and 14 bases lay in between. In DNA form, the CDR3 reads TGCAGCGGGGGGGCCAGTTTTTACGAGCAGTACTTC. This codes for CSGGASFYEQYF.

J is TRBJ1-4 and V is TRBV18; D is unresolved. Deletions cut 1 base from V and 0 bases from J, with 12 bases between. Germline values: CDR1 KGHSH, CDR2 LQKENI. This CDR3 has 17 amino acids. CDR3 sequence: CASSPRVSPATNEKLFF. In nucleotides, the CDR3 is TGTGCCAGCTCACCACGCGTTTCGCCCGCAACTAATGAAAAACTGTTTTTT.